These 3 T cell receptor beta chains were all obtained from the same sample, sequenced in a study of blood T cell repertoires in COVID-19. Method: immunoSEQ multiplex PCR; TCRdb's copy keeps in-frame clones and lacks some. The sample includes 250,000 to 400,000 clones, 90% seen only once; the top ten take 2.9%. Specimen: peripheral blood. These receptors came from a woman aged 25 to 39 with COVID-19, enrolled during active disease.

The CDR3 DNA reads as TGTGCTAGTGCCCCGGATGGGGGCGCGAACTATGGCTACACCTTC. It codes for CASAPDGGANYGYTF. This sequence joins TRBV12-5 and TRBJ1-2; weak D call: TRBD1 (6 bases). This CDR3 has 15 amino acids. Looked up from germline, CDR1 is LGHNT and CDR2 is FRNRAP. Trimming removed 7 bases from V and 2 bases from J, with 17 bases in between.

The V gene is TRBV27, the J gene TRBJ1-6; possible D gene TRBD1, 6 bases. V lost 5 bases, J lost 0 bases, and 14 bases lay in between. Germline CDR1 and CDR2: MNHEY and SMNVEV (reference sequence). The CDR3 length is 17 residues. The CDR3 region is CASSLKTGSSYNSPLHF. Written as DNA, the CDR3 is TGTGCCAGCAGTCTCAAAACAGGGAGCTCCTATAATTCACCCCTCCACTTT.

CDR3: CASSPRGFHTEAFF. Written as DNA, the CDR3 is TGTGCCAGCAGTCCCCGGGGGTTTCACACTGAAGCTTTCTTT. The chain couples TRBV27 to TRBJ1-1; tentatively, D is TRBD1 (5 bases). Trimming took 5 bases from V and 3 from J, leaving 13 bases between them. CDR1 is MNHEY, CDR2 SMNVEV, per germline (reference sequence). This CDR3 is 14 amino acids long.